These T cell receptor beta chains were read from a single sample in a study of blood T cell repertoires in COVID-19. Sequencing was performed with immunoSEQ multiplex PCR; in TCRdb, only in-frame clones are kept and a portion is missing. Seen here are some 260,000 clones, approximately 88% observed once, and the top ten hold about 6.7%. Sequencing was carried out using peripheral blood. The receptors were sampled from a woman aged 25 to 39 with COVID-19, enrolled during active disease. CDR3s include the opening cysteine and the closing phenylalanine or tryptophan. A D gene is named only where the DNA matches it firmly. Some rows have no size entry. The others give once, few or many, or a class for an expanded clone.

J: TRBJ2-1
length: 16
V: TRBV5-1
size: once
D: TRBD2
DNA: TGCGCCAGCAGCAAAGCGGGAGGCACGCCCTACAATGAGCAGTTCTTC
CDR3: CASSKAGGTPYNEQFF

J: TRBJ2-2
length: 14
V: TRBV5-1
size: -
D: -
DNA: -
CDR3: CASSVVAGGNRPFF

J: TRBJ1-1
length: 14
V: TRBV2
size: -
D: -
DNA: TGTGCCAGCAGTAAGGGGGTAGGCGTGATTGAAGCTTTCTTT
CDR3: CASSKGVGVIEAFF

J: TRBJ1-3
length: 18
V: TRBV7-6
size: -
D: TRBD1
DNA: TGTGCCAGCAGCTTAGGTAGCGGACAGGGCTACTCTGGAAACACCATATATTTT
CDR3: CASSLGSGQGYSGNTIYF

J: TRBJ2-1
length: 16
V: TRBV6-6
size: -
D: TRBD2
DNA: TGTGCCAGCAGCCCGAAAGGGACTAGCGGGAGAGATGAGCAGTTCTTC
CDR3: CASSPKGTSGRDEQFF

J: TRBJ2-1
length: 14
V: TRBV10-3
size: -
D: -
DNA: TGTGCCATCAGTGACTTGCGGACCTACAATGAGCAGTTCTTC
CDR3: CAISDLRTYNEQFF

J: TRBJ1-6
length: 19
V: TRBV7-8
size: -
D: TRBD1
DNA: TGTGCCAGCAGCTTACGCCCTTCACAGGGGGCGCTGGGGAATTCACCCCTCCACTTT
CDR3: CASSLRPSQGALGNSPLHF

J: TRBJ2-1
length: 13
V: TRBV7-6
size: -
D: TRBD2
DNA: TGTGCCAGCAGCTTAGGCCTAGCGGGTGGGCAGTTCTTC
CDR3: CASSLGLAGGQFF

J: TRBJ2-5
length: 14
V: TRBV6-5
size: -
D: -
DNA: TGTGCCAGCAGACCCCCACAAGAACAAGAGACCCAGTACTTC
CDR3: CASRPPQEQETQYF

J: TRBJ2-3
length: 13
V: TRBV6-4
size: few
D: -
DNA: TGTGCCAGCTCCCCGGGGACTTCAGATACGCAGTATTTT
CDR3: CASSPGTSDTQYF

J: TRBJ2-1
length: 15
V: TRBV9
size: -
D: -
DNA: TGTGCCAGCAGCGTAGCTACTCGGGGCTACAATGAGCAGTTCTTC
CDR3: CASSVATRGYNEQFF

J: TRBJ1-4
length: 18
V: TRBV6-2/TRBV6-3
size: -
D: -
DNA: TGTGCCAGCAGTTACTCGGGATCCTTACAGGGAATTAATGAAAAACTGTTTTTT
CDR3: CASSYSGSLQGINEKLFF

J: TRBJ2-1
length: 14
V: TRBV11-2
size: -
D: -
DNA: TGTGCCAGCAGCTTAGGCGGGTGGCGGGACTTGGAGTTCTTC
CDR3: CASSLGGWRDLEFF

J: TRBJ2-3
length: 14
V: TRBV5-1
size: -
D: -
DNA: TGCGCCAGCAGCTCGGAGCGAATCACAGATACGCAGTATTTT
CDR3: CASSSERITDTQYF

J: TRBJ2-5
length: 14
V: TRBV6-6
size: once
D: TRBD1
DNA: TGTGCCAGCAGCCCTGGGACAGCCAAAGAGACCCAGTACTTC
CDR3: CASSPGTAKETQYF

J: TRBJ1-5
length: 16
V: TRBV4-1
size: -
D: -
DNA: TGCGCCAGCAGCCAAGACCCAGGGTGGAACAATCAGCCCCAGCATTTT
CDR3: CASSQDPGWNNQPQHF

J: TRBJ2-1
length: 18
V: TRBV5-4
size: -
D: TRBD2
DNA: TGTGCCAGCAGCTTGGCCTCTGTCGGACTAGCGGGAGGAAATGAGCAGTTCTTC
CDR3: CASSLASVGLAGGNEQFF

J: TRBJ2-3
length: 17
V: TRBV7-2
size: -
D: TRBD2
DNA: TGTGCCAGCTTGGTCGCGGGGGGTCTGACTGCGGGAGATACGCAGTATTTT
CDR3: CASLVAGGLTAGDTQYF

J: TRBJ1-1
length: 15
V: TRBV10-2
size: -
D: -
DNA: TGCGCCAGCAGCCCCGAACCCGACAGACACACTGAAGCTTTCTTT
CDR3: CASSPEPDRHTEAFF

J: TRBJ1-4
length: 17
V: TRBV15
size: -
D: -
DNA: TGTGCCACCAGCAGGCTCGCAGGTGGGCGCGGGAATGAAAAACTGTTTTTT
CDR3: CATSRLAGGRGNEKLFF

J: TRBJ1-2
length: 15
V: TRBV7-2
size: -
D: TRBD1
DNA: TGTGCCAGCAGCCCCCCCTACAGGGGCACGGAAGGCTACACCTTC
CDR3: CASSPPYRGTEGYTF

J: TRBJ1-1
length: 13
V: TRBV10-3
size: few
D: TRBD1
DNA: TGTGCCATCAGTATACCAGGGGGCACTGAAGCTTTCTTT
CDR3: CAISIPGGTEAFF

J: TRBJ1-6
length: 16
V: TRBV16
size: -
D: -
DNA: TGTGCCAGCAGCCAATCGCTGGGAGGGAGGGGATCACCCCTCCACTTT
CDR3: CASSQSLGGRGSPLHF

J: TRBJ2-7
length: 16
V: TRBV13
size: -
D: TRBD1
DNA: TGTGCCAGCAGCTCGAACCAGGGGGCGGGTATCTACGAGCAGTACTTC
CDR3: CASSSNQGAGIYEQYF

J: TRBJ2-7
length: 17
V: TRBV25-1
size: -
D: -
DNA: TGTGCCAGCAGTGAGGAGGGCGGGGGCAGGGCGTCCTACGAGCAGTACTTC
CDR3: CASSEEGGGRASYEQYF

J: TRBJ1-2
length: 13
V: TRBV29-1
size: -
D: -
DNA: TGCAGCGTCGGGGAGGGGACCTCCTATGGCTACACCTTC
CDR3: CSVGEGTSYGYTF

J: TRBJ2-1
length: 14
V: TRBV11-3
size: -
D: TRBD1
DNA: TGTGCCAGCAGCAGTAGGACAGGGTGGAATGAGCAGTTCTTC
CDR3: CASSSRTGWNEQFF

J: TRBJ2-7
length: 15
V: TRBV5-1
size: -
D: TRBD1
DNA: TGCGCCAGCAGATATGGGACAGTCCCCTCCTACGAGCAGTACTTC
CDR3: CASRYGTVPSYEQYF

J: TRBJ1-1
length: 14
V: TRBV30
size: -
D: TRBD1
DNA: TGTGCCGCGGACAGGAACCAAGGGGACACTGAAGCTTTCTTT
CDR3: CAADRNQGDTEAFF

J: TRBJ1-3
length: 16
V: TRBV19
size: once
D: -
DNA: TGTGCCAGTAGCCTGTCTGGGCCCCGCTCTGGAAACACCATATATTTT
CDR3: CASSLSGPRSGNTIYF

J: TRBJ2-5
length: 16
V: TRBV28
size: -
D: TRBD1
DNA: TGTGCCAGCAGTTTCCTTTACAGGGGGCTAATAGAGACCCAGTACTTC
CDR3: CASSFLYRGLIETQYF

J: TRBJ1-1
length: 14
V: TRBV18
size: -
D: -
DNA: TGTGCCAGCTCACCACCTTCGGGAAATACTGAAGCTTTCTTT
CDR3: CASSPPSGNTEAFF

J: TRBJ2-1
length: 15
V: TRBV4-1
size: -
D: -
DNA: TGCGCCAGCAGCCCGGAGCGGGTGTACGGAAATGAGCAGTTCTTC
CDR3: CASSPERVYGNEQFF

J: TRBJ1-1
length: 15
V: TRBV7-2
size: -
D: TRBD1
DNA: TGTGCCAGCAGCCAGGACAGGGTTAGGGGGGCTGAAGCTTTCTTT
CDR3: CASSQDRVRGAEAFF

J: TRBJ2-1
length: 16
V: TRBV7-9
size: -
D: TRBD2
DNA: TGTGCCAGCAGCTTAGGGGCGGGAGCCCCCGACAATGAGCAGTTCTTC
CDR3: CASSLGAGAPDNEQFF

J: TRBJ2-1
length: 14
V: TRBV5-6
size: -
D: TRBD2
DNA: TGTGCCAGCAGCCTAGTTAGCGGGGGCAATGAGCAGTTCTTC
CDR3: CASSLVSGGNEQFF

J: TRBJ2-6
length: 14
V: TRBV27
size: -
D: -
DNA: TGTGCCAGCAGCGTTTACTCTGGGGCCAACGTCCTGACTTTC
CDR3: CASSVYSGANVLTF

J: TRBJ1-1
length: 15
V: TRBV6-5
size: once
D: -
DNA: TGTGCCAGCAGTTGGGGCAGCAAAGTGAACACTGAAGCTTTCTTT
CDR3: CASSWGSKVNTEAFF

J: TRBJ1-1
length: 18
V: TRBV6-1
size: -
D: TRBD1
DNA: TGTGCCAGCAGTGAAGTTACCGGGACAGGGGGCGTTAGTACTGAAGCTTTCTTT
CDR3: CASSEVTGTGGVSTEAFF

J: TRBJ2-2
length: 14
V: TRBV13
size: once
D: TRBD1
DNA: TGTGCCAGCAGCGGACAGGGGGCCACCGGGGAGCTGTTTTTT
CDR3: CASSGQGATGELFF

J: TRBJ1-6
length: 18
V: TRBV4-3
size: -
D: -
DNA: TGCGCCAGCAGCCCCGGCAGGGGTTTGAACTCCTATAATTCACCCCTCCACTTT
CDR3: CASSPGRGLNSYNSPLHF

J: TRBJ2-1
length: 16
V: TRBV7-9
size: -
D: TRBD1
DNA: TGTGCCAGCAGCTCTCCCGGGACAGGGGGTCACAATGAGCAGTTCTTC
CDR3: CASSSPGTGGHNEQFF

J: TRBJ2-1
length: 15
V: TRBV4-3
size: -
D: -
DNA: TGCGCCAGCAGCCAGGGGGCAGGGGCGAACAATGAGCAGTTCTTC
CDR3: CASSQGAGANNEQFF

J: TRBJ2-7
length: 15
V: TRBV6-5
size: -
D: TRBD1
DNA: TGTGCCAGCAGTACCCAGGGACAGATTTCCTACGAGCAGTACTTC
CDR3: CASSTQGQISYEQYF

J: TRBJ2-5
length: 16
V: TRBV11-3
size: -
D: -
DNA: TGTGCCAGCAGCTTAGCGGGTACTCGACCGCGAGAGACCCAGTACTTC
CDR3: CASSLAGTRPRETQYF

J: TRBJ1-6
length: 16
V: TRBV21-1
size: -
D: -
DNA: TGTGCCAGCAGCCCCTCCGGCCCACGGGGGAATTCACCCCTCCACTTT
CDR3: CASSPSGPRGNSPLHF

J: TRBJ2-5
length: 15
V: TRBV9
size: -
D: TRBD2
DNA: TGTGCCAGCAGCGTAGAGGCGGGAGTGACAGAGACCCAGTACTTC
CDR3: CASSVEAGVTETQYF

J: TRBJ2-1
length: 12
V: TRBV3-1/TRBV3-2
size: -
D: -
DNA: TGTGCCAGCAGCCAAGGAAGCTTTGCGCAGTTCTTC
CDR3: CASSQGSFAQFF

J: TRBJ1-1
length: 15
V: TRBV28
size: -
D: TRBD1
DNA: TGTGCCAGCAGTTTCACAATACGACAGGGTAGTGAAGCTTTCTTT
CDR3: CASSFTIRQGSEAFF

J: TRBJ2-5
length: 14
V: TRBV5-8
size: -
D: -
DNA: TGTGCCAGCATGAGGATGGAGAACCAAGAGACCCAGTACTTC
CDR3: CASMRMENQETQYF

J: TRBJ1-2
length: 14
V: TRBV4-1
size: -
D: TRBD1
DNA: TGCGCCAGCAGCCAATCAGGGGGCGCGGATGGCTACACCTTC
CDR3: CASSQSGGADGYTF

J: TRBJ2-7
length: 14
V: TRBV27
size: -
D: -
DNA: TGTGCCAGCAGTTTAGGGGCAGGGGAGATCGAGCAGTACTTC
CDR3: CASSLGAGEIEQYF

J: TRBJ2-3
length: 15
V: TRBV19
size: -
D: -
DNA: TGTGCCAGTAGTATAGACAGGGCAGGCACAGATACGCAGTATTTT
CDR3: CASSIDRAGTDTQYF